This T cell receptor (beta chain) was sequenced in a study of blood T cells in healthy people across ages. Findings of the study overall: Any changes in expanded clonotypes were possibly confounded, as donor CMV status remained unknown. Estimates based on one million T cells were treated as lower bounds.

In regard to this clonotype: The antigen remains unidentified.

The ends were cut back, 4 bases at V and 1 base at J, with 28 bases in the middle. The germline CDR1 and CDR2 sequences are MDHEN and SYDVKM. The CDR3 extends over 20 amino acids. Primed by a sample-barcoded 5' primer and a J-beta primer mix, a second PCR proceeded for about 6 to 12 cycles. Each cDNA molecule received a tag from a template-switch adaptor that had 12 random nucleotides. Each sample yielded at least 2.5 million CDR3-containing paired-end reads. One entry per CDR3 protein, called by TCRdb with MiXCR from the 5' RACE reads. The data hold hundreds of thousands of distinct CDR3 sequences, with around 41% observed a single time.

The sequence derives from an elderly man in good health. Sequencing was done on a sample of blood. This chain connects TRBV28 to TRBJ2-5; maybe TRBD1 (6 bases). The CDR3 protein is CASSWGLGVGGQDPQETQYF. CDR3 sequence (DNA): TGTGCCAGCAGTTGGGGGCTGGGGGTCGGTGGTCAGGACCCCCAAGAGACCCAGTACTTC.